This record covers a single T cell receptor (beta chain). Its antigen remains unknown. The entry originates in a study of identifying expanded T cells in peripheral blood. Whole-study findings and limits: Over approximately two and four weeks, about 15 and 19 clones changed, versus approximately 1.2 between replicates.

The repertoire was sequenced with immunoSEQ multiplex PCR; TCRdb's copy has only in-frame clones and lacks some. The repertoire holds about 90,000 clones, with 88% as singletons. CDR3 size: 15 residues. In germline, CDR1 is ENHRY, CDR2 SYGVKD. With 4 bases removed from V and 0 bases from J, the gap between germline ends came to 10 bases. The sequencing input was blood. The source of this sequence is a person aged 18 to 69 in good health. This sequence joins TRBV10-3 and TRBJ1-3; D remains unclear. The CDR3 nucleotides read TGTGCCATCAGTGCGGGCCCTAACTCTGGAAACACCATATATTTT. Translated, it gives CAISAGPNSGNTIYF.